In this sample, the clone carrying this TCR beta chain turned up a few times. As yet, its antigen is unknown. These data are taken from a study of Graves' ophthalmopathy and Graves' hyperthyroidism. Study observations and caveats: At 60% to 71% sensitivity and roughly 72% specificity, the model predicted progression of the ophthalmopathy.

Transcripts of RNA were the source for amplifying TCR beta CDR3 regions. HTBI-primed first-round RT-PCR preceded second-round multiplex PCR. TCRdb re-analysed the multiplex PCR reads in MiXCR, keeping a single row per CDR3 protein. The data contain approximately 500,000 distinct CDR3 sequences, about 15% of them seen just once; the ten biggest clones take up approximately 9.8%. Those donors who had ophthalmopathy presented with moderate-to-severe activity, a CAS of ≥3, a NOSPECS of ≥4 and a duration under 3 months. Uncontrolled infections, other autoimmune diseases, pregnancy or lactation barred patients from enrollment. Diagnoses were established from clinical symptoms, serum thyroxine, TRAb, thyroid ultrasound and orbital computed tomography. The sequence came from a woman aged 30 to 39 with Graves' ophthalmopathy. Specimen: blood.

The CDR3 nucleotides read TGCGCCAGCAGCTGGACAGGGGGCGGCGAGCAGTACTTC. Its translation is CASSWTGGGEQYF. J is TRBJ2-7 and V is TRBV5-1; TRBD1 aligns across 11 bases. The CDR3 loop spans 13 amino acids. Germline V lookup: CDR1 SGHRS, CDR2 YFSETQ. The trim removed 3 bases at V and 6 bases at J, leaving 2 bases unmatched. Variable domain in full (rest from reference TRBV5-1 and TRBJ2-7): KAGVTQTPRYLIKTRGQQVTLSCSPISGHRSVSWYQQTPGQGLQFLFEYFSETQRNKGNFPGRFSGRQFSNSRSEMNVSTLELGDSALYLCASSWTGGGEQYFGPGTRLTVT.